This TCR beta chain was identified in a study of blood T cell repertoires in COVID-19. Study-level information: Sources were T cells, B-cell-depleted T cells, or PBMCs; the material itself was cDNA or gDNA.

Germline assignment: CDR1 GTSNPN and CDR2 SVGIG (reference sequence). Trimming shortened V by 3 bases and J by 3 bases, and 18 bases separated the two germline ends. The CDR3 has 15 amino acids. Enrolled during active infection, Seattle patients were then followed longitudinally. Authors' data handling: It was from reference gene primer amplification that nucleated cell counts were estimated. Sequenced by immunoSEQ multiplex PCR; TCRdb stores in-frame clones only, minus some. The V and J calls and the clone size are those of that table, but D and trimming were determined from the DNA. Of tens of thousands of clones detected, 75% to 90% appear once; the ten largest clones hold roughly a fifth.

The V gene is TRBV30, the J gene TRBJ2-7; a possible D gene is TRBD1 (6 bases). Sample: peripheral blood. The sequence was obtained from a woman older than 75 with COVID-19, enrolled during active disease. In nucleotides, the CDR3 is TGTGCCTGGAGCCCCCCCGGGACAAGACACTACGAGCAGTACTTC. Protein product: CAWSPPGTRHYEQYF.